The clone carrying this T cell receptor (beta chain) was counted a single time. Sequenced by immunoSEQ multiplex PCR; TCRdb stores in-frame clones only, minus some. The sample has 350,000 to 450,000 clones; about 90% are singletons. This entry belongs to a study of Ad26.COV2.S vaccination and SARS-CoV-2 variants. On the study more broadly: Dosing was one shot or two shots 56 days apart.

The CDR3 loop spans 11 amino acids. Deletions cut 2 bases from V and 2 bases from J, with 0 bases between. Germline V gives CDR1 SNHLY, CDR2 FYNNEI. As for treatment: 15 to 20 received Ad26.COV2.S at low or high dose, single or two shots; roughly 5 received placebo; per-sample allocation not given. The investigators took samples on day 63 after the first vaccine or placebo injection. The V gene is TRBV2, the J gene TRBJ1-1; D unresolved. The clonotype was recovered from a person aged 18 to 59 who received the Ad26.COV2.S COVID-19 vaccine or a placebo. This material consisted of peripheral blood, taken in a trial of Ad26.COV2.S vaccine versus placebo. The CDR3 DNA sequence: TGTGCCAGCAGTGAAAACACTGAAGCTTTCTTT. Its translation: CASSENTEAFF. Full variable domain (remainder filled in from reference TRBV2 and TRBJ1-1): EPEVTQTPSHQVTQMGQEVILRCVPISNHLYFYWYRQILGQKVEFLVSFYNNEISEKSEIFDDQFSVERPDGSNFTLKIRSTKLEDSAMYFCASSENTEAFFGQGTRLTVV.